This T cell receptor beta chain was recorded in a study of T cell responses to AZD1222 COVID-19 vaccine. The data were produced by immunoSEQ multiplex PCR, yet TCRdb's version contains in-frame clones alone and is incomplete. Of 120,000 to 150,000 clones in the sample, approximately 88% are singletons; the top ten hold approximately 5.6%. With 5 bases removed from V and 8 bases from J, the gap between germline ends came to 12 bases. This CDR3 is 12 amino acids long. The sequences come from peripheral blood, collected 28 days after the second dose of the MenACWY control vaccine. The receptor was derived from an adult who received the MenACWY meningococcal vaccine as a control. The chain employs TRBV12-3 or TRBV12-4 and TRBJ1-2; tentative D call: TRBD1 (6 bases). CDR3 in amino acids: CASSTRGKGYTF. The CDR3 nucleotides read TGTGCCAGCAGTACAAGGGGGAAAGGCTACACCTTC.